Below are 17 T cell receptor beta chains sequenced from a single sample in a study of siplizumab effects on memory and regulatory T cells. Here immunoSEQ multiplex PCR was the method, and the copy in TCRdb shows in-frame clones only, minus some. The data contain about 94,000 clones, 94% of them singletons. Sequenced: non-Treg CD4+ T cells sorted from blood. These TCRs come from a human donor in good health.

The rearrangement links TRBV10-3 to TRBJ1-6; no clear D. The CDR3 totals 14 residues. V shed 10 bases and J shed 6 bases, with 16 bases lying between them. CDR1 is ENHRY and CDR2 is SYGVKD in the germline V gene. The DNA for the CDR3 is TGTGCCACCGACGGATGGGAGATTAATTCACCCCTCCACTTT. This encodes CATDGWEINSPLHF.

This clone was detected only a few times. The rearrangement joins TRBV30 to TRBJ2-7; 7 bases align to TRBD1. Per germline, CDR1 GTSNPN and CDR2 SVGIG (reference sequence). J gave up 1 base and V 5 bases, and 5 bases lay outside the gene matches. The CDR3 sequence is 13 residues long. The CDR3 loop reads CAWARDRSYEQYF. The CDR3 nucleotides read TGTGCCTGGGCTCGGGACAGATCCTACGAGCAGTACTTC.

This clone was observed a handful of times. Compared with germline, one end of the junction differs, possibly owing to a read error. The gene calls are TRBV7-7 and TRBJ1-1; D is ambiguous. The germline CDR1 and CDR2 sequences are SSHAT and FNYEAQ (reference sequence). The CDR3 spans 13 residues. The CDR3 region is CASSFAENTEAFF. The DNA of the CDR3 is TGTGCTAGCAGCTTCGCTGAGAACACTGAAGCTTTCTTT.

This clone was seen only once. V gene TRBV6-5 combines with J gene TRBJ1-6; TRBD1 might be the D (6 bases). The CDR3 is 14 amino acids. Trimming removed 7 bases at V and 7 bases at J, with 14 bases between. Germline CDR1 is MNHEY and CDR2 is SVGAGI. The CDR3 DNA reads as TGTGCCAGCATGCCTGCAGGGGAAAATTCACCCCTCCACTTT. Translation gives CASMPAGENSPLHF.

The chain is built from TRBV29-1 and TRBJ2-2, with TRBD2 as a possible D gene (5 bases). Trimming pared 5 bases from V and 7 bases from J, leaving 8 bases between. Germline V lookup: CDR1 SQVTM, CDR2 ANQGSEA. CDR3 length: 11 amino acids. The CDR3 spells CSVRGNGELFF. Written as DNA, the CDR3 is TGCAGCGTTCGGGGAAACGGGGAGCTGTTTTTT.

The V and J genes are TRBV4-1 and TRBJ2-7, with 7 bases matching TRBD1. CDR3 length equals 15 residues. Germline values: CDR1 MGHRA, CDR2 YSYEKL. With V trimmed by 4 bases and J by 3 bases, 9 bases remained unmatched. The CDR3 region has the DNA TGCGCCAGCAGCCTTGGACAGGCCACTGACTACGAGCAGTACTTC. It yields the protein CASSLGQATDYEQYF.

The chain uses TRBV7-3 and TRBJ2-3, with D possibly TRBD2 on 6 matching bases. Germline V lookup: CDR1 SGHTA, CDR2 FQGTGA. The V end lost 5 bases, the J end lost 4 bases, and 13 bases lay between the germline ends. The CDR3 has 14 amino acids. CDR3 in DNA: TGTGCCAGCAGCCCGGGCGGGGCGGCAGATACGCAGTATTTT. This encodes CASSPGGAADTQYF.

The V call is TRBV19, the J call TRBJ2-1; 9 bases line up with TRBD2. Germline assignment: CDR1 LNHDA and CDR2 SQIVND (reference sequence). Trimming took 3 bases from V and 0 from J; bases not matched to a gene: 3. This CDR3 contains 16 residues. The CDR3 region has the DNA TGTGCCAGTAGTATGGGTAGCGGGAGCTCCTACAATGAGCAGTTCTTC. Translated: CASSMGSGSSYNEQFF.

The chain employs TRBV19 and TRBJ1-1; TRBD1 agrees at 10 bases. J was trimmed by 4 bases and V by 5 bases; bases with no gene match: 4. The CDR3 contains 14 residues. From germline, CDR1 is LNHDA and CDR2 SQIVND (reference sequence). The CDR3 loop is CASSPRQGATEAFF. DNA of the CDR3: TGTGCCAGTAGTCCCAGACAGGGGGCCACTGAAGCTTTCTTT.

The V and J genes are TRBV7-2 and TRBJ1-5, with unresolved D. Germline assignment: CDR1 SGHTA and CDR2 FQGNSA. V was trimmed by 4 bases and J by 5 bases, leaving 6 bases between them. The CDR3 sequence is 12 residues long. The chain's CDR3 is CASSSSYQPQHF. The CDR3, as DNA: TGTGCCAGCAGCTCTTCTTATCAGCCCCAGCATTTT.

The J gene is TRBJ2-1, the V gene TRBV7-2, with no clear D. The V and J ends lost 1 base and 8 bases respectively, with 12 bases between them. CDR1 SGHTA and CDR2 FQGNSA come from the germline V gene. CDR3 length: 14 amino acids. The CDR3 reads CASSLGGLRDEQFF. DNA of the CDR3: TGTGCCAGCAGCTTAGGTGGCCTACGGGATGAGCAGTTCTTC.

This sequence joins TRBV9 and TRBJ2-1; 7 positions agree with TRBD2. Germline loops: CDR1 SGDLS, CDR2 YYNGEE. This CDR3 is 15 amino acids long. The V gene end was trimmed by 3 bases and the J gene end by 4 bases; junction bases not matched to a gene: 7. This CDR3 reads CASSDSGTRYNEQFF. CDR3 in DNA: TGTGCCAGCAGCGACAGCGGGACCAGATACAATGAGCAGTTCTTC. Supplemented by reference TRBV9 and TRBJ2-1, the full variable domain reads DSGVTQTPKHLITATGQRVTLRCSPRSGDLSVYWYQQSLDQGLQFLIQYYNGEERAKGNILERFSAQQFPDLHSELNLSSLELGDSALYFCASSDSGTRYNEQFFGPGTRLTVL.

The chain joins TRBV5-6 to TRBJ2-5; D is unresolved. CDR1 and CDR2 (germline): SGHDT, YYEEEE. V gave up 3 bases and J gave up 5 bases, with 5 bases separating them. This CDR3 has 11 amino acids. CDR3 DNA sequence: TGTGCCAGCAGCTCTAGGGAGACCCAGTACTTC. This translates into CASSSRETQYF.

The J gene is TRBJ2-7, the V gene TRBV25-1, with D possibly being TRBD1 (6 bases). V was pared by 4 bases and J by 1 base, with 14 bases between. Germline V gene data show CDR1 as MGHDK and CDR2 as SYGVNS. The CDR3 covers 15 residues. CDR3 coding DNA: TGTGCCAGCAGTGGCCTCGACAGGTTTTCCTACGAGCAGTACTTC. Its translation: CASSGLDRFSYEQYF.

J is TRBJ2-2 and V is TRBV19, with 8 bases matching TRBD1. Germline loops: CDR1 LNHDA, CDR2 SQIVND (reference sequence). This CDR3 spans 15 amino acids. Trimming at V came to 6 bases and at J to 4 bases, leaving 7 bases not matched to a gene. CDR3 DNA: TGTGCCAGTAGAGTCGACAGGGGCAGCACCGGGGAGCTGTTTTTT. Translated: CASRVDRGSTGELFF.

V usage is TRBV4-2 and J usage is TRBJ2-5, with a possible D match to TRBD2 (5 bases). Trimming took off 4 bases at V and 3 bases at J, with 12 bases between the two ends. CDR1 and CDR2 from the germline V gene are LGHNA and YNFKEQ. The CDR3 sequence is 14 residues long. The CDR3 coding sequence is TGTGCCAGCAGCCTTAGCGAGCGGAAAGAGACCCAGTACTTC. Its protein is CASSLSERKETQYF.

The chain employs TRBV6-5 and TRBJ2-2, with 7 bases matching TRBD2. Germline CDR1 reads MNHEY; CDR2 reads SVGAGI. This CDR3 has 14 residues. V gave up 7 bases and J gave up 1 base; unmatched junction bases: 3. The CDR3 nucleotides are TGTGCCAGCAAGATAGCGGGGAACACCGGGGAGCTGTTTTTT. It encodes CASKIAGNTGELFF.